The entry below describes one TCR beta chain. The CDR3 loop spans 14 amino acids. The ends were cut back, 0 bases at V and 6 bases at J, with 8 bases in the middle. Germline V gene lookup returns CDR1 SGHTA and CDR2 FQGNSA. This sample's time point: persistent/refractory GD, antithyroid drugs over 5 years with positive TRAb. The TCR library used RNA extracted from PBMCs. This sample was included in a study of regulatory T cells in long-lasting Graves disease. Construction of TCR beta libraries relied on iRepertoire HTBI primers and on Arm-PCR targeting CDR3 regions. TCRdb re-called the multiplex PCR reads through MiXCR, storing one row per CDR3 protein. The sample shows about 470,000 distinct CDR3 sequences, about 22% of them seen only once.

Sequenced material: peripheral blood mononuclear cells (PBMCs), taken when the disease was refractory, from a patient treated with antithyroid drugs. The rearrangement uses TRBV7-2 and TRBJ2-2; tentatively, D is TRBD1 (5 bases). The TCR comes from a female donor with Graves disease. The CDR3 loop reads CASSLARVSGELFF. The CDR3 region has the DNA TGTGCCAGCAGCTTAGCCAGGGTCTCCGGGGAGCTGTTTTTT.